A single sample is the source of the 10 T cell receptor beta chains below, sequenced in a study of breast tumors, draining lymph nodes, adjacent tissues. TCRdb processed the multiplex PCR reads anew with MiXCR; each CDR3 protein has one entry. The data show roughly 14,000 distinct CDR3 sequences, roughly 48% seen once. The specimen was tumor-adjacent breast tissue. All receptors derive from a female donor with breast cancer. Some clones in this sample may be carry-over from other donors' samples.

This clonotype was seen at least ten times. In nucleotides, the CDR3 is TGCGCCAGCAGCTTGCCAGGCGGGGGCTCCGGGGACATTCAGTACTTC. This encodes CASSLPGGGSGDIQYF. The chain recombines TRBV5-1 with TRBJ2-4; weak D call: TRBD2 (7 bases). With 1 base removed from V and 8 bases from J, the gap between germline ends came to 19 bases. The CDR3 runs 16 residues. Germline V gene sequence: CDR1 SGHRS, CDR2 YFSETQ.

V is TRBV10-2 and J is TRBJ2-7, with TRBD1 matching over 7 bases. This CDR3 has 13 amino acids. Unmatched junction bases numbered 3, after V lost 5 bases and J lost 2 bases. In germline, CDR1 is WSHSY, CDR2 SAAADI. This CDR3 is CASSTQGAYEQYV. CDR3 in DNA: TGCGCCAGCAGTACTCAGGGGGCCTACGAGCAGTACGTC.

By sample share, this clonotype is medium-sized. The V and J genes are TRBV5-1 and TRBJ1-2, with TRBD1 identical over 9 bases. Trimming took 4 bases from V and 3 from J; bases not matched to a gene: 4. Germline-derived CDR1 and CDR2 are SGHRS and YFSETQ. The CDR3 has 14 amino acids. CDR3 nucleotides: TGCGCCAGCAGCCCGGGACAGGGTGACTATGGCTACACCTTC. Translated, it gives CASSPGQGDYGYTF.

This clonotype was picked up one time. The V and J genes are TRBV20-1 and TRBJ2-7, with 10 bases matching TRBD2. The CDR3 runs 14 residues. Germline CDR1 is DFQATT and CDR2 is SNEGSKA (reference sequence). With 4 bases clipped from V and 6 bases from J, the junction kept 9 bases outside the gene matches. This chain's CDR3 is CSATIAGGPSEQYF. The CDR3 coding sequence is TGCAGTGCTACGATAGCGGGGGGACCCTCCGAGCAGTACTTC.

The genes are TRBV11-2 and TRBJ2-7; 10 nucleotides line up with TRBD1. The J segment lost 5 bases and the V segment lost 4 bases, leaving 2 bases of the junction unmatched. Germline V gives CDR1 SGHAT, CDR2 FQNNGV. This CDR3 has 13 residues. CDR3 sequence (DNA): TGTGCCAGCAGCTCGGGACAGGGGAACGAGCAGTACTTC. Amino acids: CASSSGQGNEQYF.

The gene calls are TRBV15 and TRBJ1-6; no firm D call. Germline loops: CDR1 LNHNV, CDR2 YYDKDF (reference sequence). The CDR3 totals 18 residues. Deletions cut 1 base from V and 8 bases from J, with 21 bases between. CDR3 in amino acids: CATSRARVTTWSDSPLHF. CDR3 nucleotide sequence: TGTGCCACCAGCAGAGCCCGGGTTACAACGTGGAGCGATTCACCCCTCCACTTT.

The CDR3 is CSANPMGARSSGILYNEQFF. The DNA of the CDR3 is TGCAGTGCTAACCCGATGGGGGCACGGTCTAGCGGGATTCTGTACAATGAGCAGTTCTTC. The chain combines TRBV20-1 with TRBJ2-1; 9 bases map to TRBD2. V was pared by 4 bases and J by 4 bases, with 23 bases of the junction left unmatched. The CDR3 is made up of 20 amino acids. Germline V CDR1 and CDR2: DFQATT, SNEGSKA (reference sequence).

Concerning this clonotype itself: Being one base from a much bigger clone, this may be a read error. The chain has TRBV25-1 and TRBJ1-4; D ambiguous. Germline V gene lookup returns CDR1 MGHDK and CDR2 SYGVNS. There are 12 residues in the CDR3. CDR3 sequence reads: CARSGDFEKLFF. Here the CDR3 DNA reads TGTGCCCGCAGTGGAGACTTTGAAAAACTGTTTTTT.

This clonotype was recorded once. The genes are TRBV5-4 and TRBJ2-7; 10 bases match TRBD2. The germline CDR1 and CDR2 sequences are SGHNT and YYREEE (reference sequence). This CDR3 has 15 residues. With 0 bases clipped from V and 5 bases from J, the junction kept 5 bases outside the gene matches. Here the CDR3 DNA reads TGTGCCAGCAGCTTGGCTAGCGGGAGTCGGGACGAGCAGTACTTC. Its protein product is CASSLASGSRDEQYF.

On this clonotype itself: One end of the junction varies from germline; a read error may be responsible. This chain links TRBV19 with TRBJ2-3, with 10 bases fitting TRBD2. Germline V gene lookup returns CDR1 LNHDA and CDR2 SQIVND (reference sequence). The length of the CDR3 is 16 residues. The CDR3 nucleotides are TGTGCCGGTAGTATTCGTTTAGCGGGAGGCCAGGATACGCAGTATTTT. Translation gives CAGSIRLAGGQDTQYF.